A selection of T cell receptor beta chains follows, all from one sample in a study of graft-versus-host responses after intestinal transplantation. Clones were sequenced by immunoSEQ multiplex PCR, and TCRdb holds only the in-frame ones, with some missing. The data show about 90,000 clones, about 87% seen once. Antigens of these TCRs are unknown. Sequencing was performed on unstimulated CD4+ T cells sorted from spleen or lymph node cells, taken before transplant. Receptors originate from a human donor who was the organ donor for an intestinal transplant. Both conserved end residues are trimmed from each CDR3. Each record gives: J gene, V gene, CDR3 protein.

TRBJ2-2,TRBV4-2,ASSRPSGRSTGELF
TRBJ2-7,TRBV27,ASSSTSAGASHEQY
TRBJ1-6,TRBV23-1,ASSSRDRGFHNSPLH
TRBJ2-7,TRBV28,ATVTGAYEQY
TRBJ2-5,TRBV7-2,ASSPDPGETQY
TRBJ2-5,TRBV27,ASSPGGRETQY
TRBJ2-1,TRBV6-1,ASRPGVFEQF
TRBJ2-5,TRBV5-1,ASSLTGETQY
TRBJ2-5,TRBV11-2,ASSLRAGAQETQY
TRBJ1-5,TRBV21-1,ASSKVFLPRGGNQPQH
TRBJ2-7,TRBV28,ASNPTSGLEQY
TRBJ2-2,TRBV7-9,ASSFRSRERDGELF
TRBJ1-2,TRBV5-4,ASHGQWGTSGYT
TRBJ2-3,TRBV7-2,ASSLAEGDTQY
TRBJ2-5,TRBV7-2,ASRGTSGSVRGTQY
TRBJ1-2,TRBV7-2,ASSLGRDRGAYGYT
TRBJ2-2,TRBV11-3,ASSFSGGDTGELF
-,TRBV4-3,ASSHLTSGISYEQY
TRBJ2-7,TRBV5-5,ASSTSGYEQY
TRBJ1-3,TRBV10-3,AITRGGNTIY
TRBJ2-2,TRBV9,ASSNNRGSGELF
TRBJ1-1,TRBV6-6,ASGLQEGMNTEAF
TRBJ1-2,TRBV19,ASSIRGGEGYT
TRBJ2-5,TRBV11-3,ASSFLWRGETQY
TRBJ2-3,TRBV18,ASSPWGGRTDTQY
TRBJ2-7,TRBV7-2,ASSFVGDSAYEQY
TRBJ2-1,TRBV5-8,ASSLALSRGGVHEQF
TRBJ2-1,TRBV15,ATQAGLVDYNEQF
TRBJ1-2,TRBV21-1,ASSKAREQGNYGYT
TRBJ2-5,TRBV14,ASTMTTGVPQY
TRBJ1-5,TRBV7-2,ASSRMSNQPQH
TRBJ2-7,TRBV5-6,ASSLAQGYNYYEQY
TRBJ2-5,TRBV4-3,ASSQGGVGETQY
TRBJ2-3,TRBV12-2,ASRLGLAGGGDTQY
TRBJ1-3,TRBV5-1,ASSPGLGDRNSGNTIY
TRBJ2-1,TRBV11-3,ASSLDRNEQF
TRBJ1-2,TRBV6-5,ASSSNYGYT
TRBJ1-1,TRBV10-3,AISDPTANTEAF
TRBJ2-7,TRBV4-3,ASSQGRIGAGGTYEQY
TRBJ2-7,TRBV7-3,ASSLIPGYEQY
TRBJ1-1,TRBV29-1,STGFGDRGTEAF
TRBJ1-5,TRBV5-1,ASSLGTGKGQPQH
TRBJ2-5,TRBV2,ASIRGAQETQY
TRBJ2-3,TRBV19,ASSTDTQY
TRBJ2-2,TRBV5-6,ASSFSTGELF
TRBJ1-4,TRBV15,ATSRGGTVEKLF
TRBJ2-5,TRBV30,AWSYGRETQY
TRBJ1-2,TRBV5-1,ASGAGRPANYGYT
TRBJ2-5,TRBV5-1,ASSLNSETQY